This entry lists 6 T cell receptor beta chains sequenced from one sample in a study of cytomegalovirus exposure and HLA in healthy donors. The PCR made use of 60 Vbeta and 13 Jbeta primers. The assay was immunoSEQ multiplex PCR, and TCRdb's table has in-frame clones only and misses some. The sample lists around 190,000 clones, around 90% occurring once. The source material was PBMCs. The receptors originated from a boy aged 2 to 9 in good health and CMV-seronegative.

This sequence joins TRBV2 and TRBJ1-5; 10 nucleotides line up with TRBD1. The CDR3 extends over 13 amino acids. V shed 7 bases, J shed 5 bases, and the junction held 2 bases outside the gene matches. Per the germline V gene, CDR1 is SNHLY and CDR2 is FYNNEI. The DNA for the CDR3 is TGTGCCAGCAAAGACAGGGGGCATCAGCCCCAGCATTTT. Its translation is CASKDRGHQPQHF.

V is TRBV11-2 and J is TRBJ2-4; D perhaps matches TRBD1 (6 bases). Germline V gene sequence: CDR1 SGHAT, CDR2 FQNNGV. The V gene lost 5 bases and the J gene lost 0 bases, with 14 bases spanning the gap. This CDR3 region has 16 residues. CDR3 sequence: CASSPTGRGAKNIQYF. CDR3 DNA: TGTGCCAGCAGCCCGACAGGCCGGGGAGCCAAAAACATTCAGTACTTC.

The chain links TRBV28 to TRBJ2-6; perhaps TRBD2 as D (6 bases). The V gene lost 2 bases and the J gene lost 4 bases, with 18 bases spanning the gap. This CDR3 has 18 amino acids. Germline CDR1 reads MDHEN; CDR2 reads SYDVKM. The CDR3: CASSLAPPEGLGANVLTF. The CDR3 coding sequence is TGTGCCAGCAGTTTAGCCCCGCCGGAGGGTCTGGGGGCCAACGTCCTGACTTTC.

This chain links TRBV27 with TRBJ2-7, with D possibly matching TRBD1 (7 bases). Trimming took off 5 bases at V and 4 bases at J, with 12 bases between the two ends. The germline CDR1 and CDR2 sequences are MNHEY and SMNVEV (reference sequence). The CDR3 has 13 amino acids. The CDR3 spells CASSAGTAYEQYF. Written as DNA, the CDR3 is TGTGCCAGCAGTGCGGGGACAGCATACGAGCAGTACTTC.

V usage is TRBV5-8 and J usage is TRBJ1-2; D uncertain. Germline-derived CDR1 and CDR2 are SGHTS and YDEGEE. This CDR3 is built from 13 residues. V shed 1 base and J shed 3 bases, with 7 bases lying between them. The CDR3 loop is CASSLSGHYGYTF. The CDR3 nucleotides read TGTGCCAGCAGCTTGAGCGGTCACTATGGCTACACCTTC.

The chain links TRBV7-2 to TRBJ1-1; a possible D gene is TRBD1 (5 bases). V lost 4 bases, J lost 9 bases, and 21 bases lay in between. Germline V lookup: CDR1 SGHTA, CDR2 FQGNSA. The CDR3 is made up of 15 amino acids. The CDR3 loop reads CASSYTLRVGLKAFF. CDR3 bases: TGTGCCAGCAGCTACACTCTCAGGGTGGGCTTGAAAGCTTTCTTT.